A selection of T cell receptor beta chains follows, all from one sample in a study of T cell repertoires and HLA-DP antigens. These TCRs are of unknown antigen specificity. Generated by immunoSEQ multiplex PCR, the TCRdb table keeps only in-frame clones and is missing some. This table holds over 60,000 clones, roughly 78% found once. Sequencing was done on a sample of CD4+ T cells from PBMCs. These receptor sequences come from a man in his sixties in good health and CMV-seronegative. Both conserved end residues are part of each CDR3. D genes are given only for firm matches. Expanded clones are given a class, and other clones once, few, many or no size at all.

D gene | clone size | J gene | V gene | CDR3 protein | CDR3 DNA
- | - | TRBJ2-1 | TRBV9 | CASSAVGLSGASEQFF | TGTGCCAGCAGCGCCGTAGGGCTTAGCGGAGCATCTGAGCAGTTCTTC
- | few | TRBJ1-5 | TRBV19 | CASGPERNQPQHF | TGTGCCAGCGGCCCAGAACGCAATCAGCCCCAGCATTTT
TRBD1 | - | TRBJ1-6 | TRBV5-4 | CASRPNRGGISPLHF | TGTGCCAGCAGACCGAACAGGGGAGGAATATCACCCCTCCACTTT
- | - | TRBJ2-3 | TRBV18 | CASSDRERQSGDTQYF | TGTGCCAGCTCCGACCGGGAGAGACAATCTGGAGATACGCAGTATTTT
- | - | TRBJ2-1 | TRBV7-8 | CASSSGRGNEQFF | TGTGCCAGCAGCTCCGGGAGAGGCAATGAGCAGTTCTTC
TRBD2 | - | TRBJ2-1 | TRBV7-9 | CASRSGAGGPNEQFF | TGTGCCAGCAGATCCGGAGCGGGGGGGCCGAATGAGCAGTTCTTC
- | - | TRBJ1-1 | TRBV12-5 | CASGLVRGLRRGNTEAFF | TGTGCTAGTGGTTTGGTACGTGGACTCAGGAGGGGTAACACTGAAGCTTTCTTT
TRBD2 | - | TRBJ2-7 | TRBV4-1 | CASSQPSGAGAPYEQYF | TGCGCCAGCAGCCAACCGTCGGGAGCGGGGGCCCCCTACGAGCAGTACTTC
- | many | TRBJ2-2 | TRBV18 | CASSPLTSQGSGELFF | TGTGCCAGCTCACCACTGACTTCCCAAGGGTCCGGGGAGCTGTTTTTT
TRBD1 | - | TRBJ1-1 | TRBV9 | CASSPGQVGTEAFF | TGTGCCAGCAGCCCGGGACAGGTTGGAACTGAAGCTTTCTTT
- | once | TRBJ1-5 | TRBV7-2 | CASSPRAGDSNQPQHF | TGTGCCAGCAGCCCCCGGGCAGGCGATAGCAATCAGCCCCAGCATTTT
- | once | TRBJ1-5 | TRBV19 | CATSFVLLGRGIGNQPQHF | TGTGCCACAAGCTTCGTCCTCTTGGGCAGGGGAATTGGCAATCAGCCCCAGCATTTT
- | - | TRBJ1-5 | TRBV10-3 | CAISEENYSNQPQHF | TGTGCCATCAGTGAGGAAAACTATAGCAATCAGCCCCAGCATTTT
- | - | TRBJ1-5 | TRBV28 | CASITGIGNQPQHF | TGTGCCAGCATCACAGGGATAGGCAATCAGCCCCAGCATTTT
- | - | TRBJ2-1 | TRBV6-5 | CASSKDRTSYNEQFF | TGTGCCAGCAGTAAGGACAGAACCTCCTACAATGAGCAGTTCTTC
- | - | TRBJ2-7 | TRBV30 | CAWSLGGVSYEQYF | TGTGCCTGGAGTTTAGGGGGGGTCTCCTACGAGCAGTACTTC
TRBD2 | - | TRBJ2-5 | TRBV5-1 | CASSSAGQETQYF | TGCGCCAGCAGCTCAGCGGGACAAGAGACCCAGTACTTC
- | - | TRBJ1-2 | TRBV29-1 | CSVETGVWGYTF | TGCAGCGTTGAAACGGGGGTTTGGGGCTACACCTTC
- | - | TRBJ1-3 | TRBV9 | CASSVGPGVRDTIYF | TGTGCCAGCAGCGTAGGTCCAGGGGTTAGGGACACCATATATTTT
- | - | TRBJ1-2 | TRBV27 | CASRAGTYGYTF | TGTGCCAGCAGGGCAGGGACCTATGGCTACACCTTC
TRBD2 | - | TRBJ2-1 | TRBV19 | CASSVIAGANEQFF | TGTGCCAGTAGTGTCATAGCGGGAGCTAATGAGCAGTTCTTC
TRBD2 | - | TRBJ2-1 | TRBV6-1 | CASSESLAGFNEQFF | TGTGCCAGCAGTGAGTCTTTAGCGGGATTCAATGAGCAGTTCTTC
- | - | TRBJ2-2 | TRBV2 | CASSGTDTNTGELFF | TGTGCCAGCAGCGGGACCGATACGAACACCGGGGAGCTGTTTTTT
- | - | TRBJ2-5 | TRBV5-1 | CASSNYQETQYF | TGCGCCAGCAGCAATTACCAAGAGACCCAGTACTTC
TRBD1 | - | TRBJ1-1 | TRBV7-2 | CASSTRGRGRGTEAFF | TGTGCCAGCAGCACCAGGGGCAGGGGGCGGGGCACTGAAGCTTTCTTT
- | - | TRBJ2-5 | TRBV6-6 | CASSYGGNWVEETQYF | TGTGCCAGCAGTTATGGCGGGAATTGGGTAGAAGAGACCCAGTACTTC
- | once | TRBJ1-6 | TRBV18 | CASSPDRSNSPLHF | TGTGCCAGCTCACCCGACAGGTCAAATTCACCCCTCCACTTT
- | - | TRBJ2-3 | TRBV7-2 | CASSFRLTDTQYF | TGTGCCAGCAGCTTCCGGCTGACGGATACGCAGTATTTT
TRBD2 | few | TRBJ2-1 | TRBV18 | CASSPPLAGGNEQFF | TGTGCCAGCTCACCACCGCTAGCGGGTGGCAATGAGCAGTTCTTC
- | - | TRBJ2-1 | TRBV6-5 | CASRQIAEPYNEQFF | TGTGCCAGCAGGCAAATAGCGGAACCCTACAATGAGCAGTTCTTC
- | few | TRBJ2-3 | TRBV19 | CASSRPRDTDTQYF | TGTGCCAGTAGTCGTCCCAGGGATACAGATACGCAGTATTTT
- | - | TRBJ1-5 | TRBV5-5 | CASSFGHSNQPQHF | TGTGCCAGCAGCTTTGGACATAGCAATCAGCCCCAGCATTTT
- | few | TRBJ2-3 | TRBV5-1 | CASSLALGADTQYF | TGCGCCAGCAGCTTGGCCTTGGGGGCAGATACGCAGTATTTT
TRBD2 | - | TRBJ2-3 | TRBV5-1 | CASQELAGEDTQYF | TGCGCCAGCCAGGAACTAGCGGGGGAAGATACGCAGTATTTT
- | - | TRBJ2-2 | TRBV6-1 | CASSGGGFRTGELFF | TGTGCCAGCAGTGGAGGGGGATTTCGCACCGGGGAGCTGTTTTTT
TRBD2 | - | TRBJ2-1 | TRBV10-2 | CASSDPGLATNEQFF | TGCGCCAGCAGTGATCCGGGACTAGCGACGAATGAGCAGTTCTTC
TRBD2 | - | TRBJ2-3 | TRBV23-1 | CASGLGGSSTDTQYF | TGCGCCAGCGGCCTGGGGGGGTCTAGCACAGATACGCAGTATTTT
TRBD2 | - | TRBJ2-5 | TRBV6-6 | CASSAPLAGVGETQYF | TGTGCCAGCAGTGCCCCACTAGCGGGAGTCGGAGAGACCCAGTACTTC
- | - | TRBJ2-2 | TRBV10-3 | CAISAIDSGTNTGELFF | TGTGCCATCAGTGCTATCGACAGCGGGACAAACACCGGGGAGCTGTTTTTT
TRBD2 | - | TRBJ2-1 | TRBV7-2 | CASSPWTSGTYNEQFF | TGTGCCAGCAGCCCGTGGACTAGCGGGACCTACAATGAGCAGTTCTTC
TRBD1 | - | TRBJ1-1 | TRBV5-1 | CASRDGRDSYTEAFF | TGCGCCAGCAGAGACGGCCGGGACAGCTACACTGAAGCTTTCTTT
- | - | TRBJ1-1 | TRBV7-9 | CASSPRESQLGTEAFF | TGTGCCAGCAGCCCCCGGGAGAGCCAACTGGGCACTGAAGCTTTCTTT
- | - | TRBJ2-5 | TRBV7-2 | CASSFRREQETQYF | TGTGCCAGCAGCTTCCGGAGGGAACAAGAGACCCAGTACTTC
- | once | TRBJ1-3 | TRBV5-1 | CASSLVSSSSGNTIYF | TGCGCCAGCAGCTTGGTTTCGTCTTCCTCTGGAAACACCATATATTTT
- | - | TRBJ2-3 | TRBV7-9 | CASSFNGGPDTQYF | TGTGCCAGCAGCTTCAACGGGGGCCCAGATACGCAGTATTTT